These T cell receptor beta chains were read from a single sample in a study of CD8+ T cells in alopecia areata. This table comes from immunoSEQ multiplex PCR, and its TCRdb copy is limited to in-frame clones, with some not included. The data contain approximately 100,000 clones, roughly 47% of them singletons. Sequenced sample: CD4+ T cells sorted from blood. The origin of the receptors is a human donor with alopecia areata. The CDR3 runs from the conserved cysteine through the conserved F or W. D genes are given only for firm matches. Some rows mark clone size as missing; the rest say once, few, many or name a class of expanded clone.

clone_size j_call v_call d_call cdr3_aa cdr3_nt
few TRBJ1-4 TRBV29-1 - CSEPTEGFEKLFF TGCAGCGAACCGACAGAAGGGTTTGAAAAACTGTTTTTT
- TRBJ2-3 TRBV29-1 TRBD2 CSDSRGGPTDTQYF TGCAGCGACTCACGCGGGGGGCCCACAGATACGCAGTATTTT
- TRBJ1-6 TRBV7-2 - CASSLDSSYNSPLHF TGTGCCAGCAGCTTGGACAGCTCCTATAATTCACCCCTCCACTTT
- TRBJ2-1 TRBV11-2 - CASSRNREYNEQFF TGTGCCAGCAGCCGAAACAGAGAGTACAATGAGCAGTTCTTC
- TRBJ2-5 TRBV7-2 - CASSLEPGVRETQYF TGTGCCAGCAGCTTAGAACCCGGGGTGAGGGAGACCCAGTACTTC
few TRBJ2-1 TRBV2 - CASSEVLGAGDNEQFF TGTGCCAGCAGTGAAGTTTTGGGGGCCGGAGACAATGAGCAGTTCTTC
once TRBJ2-3 TRBV13 TRBD1 CASSPWTGKRDTQYF TGTGCCAGCAGCCCCTGGACAGGGAAAAGGGATACGCAGTATTTT
- TRBJ2-7 TRBV6-6 - CASSQRQGGNEQYF TGTGCCAGCAGTCAAAGACAGGGAGGAAACGAGCAGTACTTC
few TRBJ2-1 TRBV2 TRBD2 CASNSLAGTNEQFF TGTGCCAGCAACTCCCTAGCGGGAACCAATGAGCAGTTCTTC
few TRBJ2-1 TRBV10-3 - CAISGDNEQFF TGTGCCATCAGTGGAGACAATGAGCAGTTCTTC
- TRBJ2-7 TRBV7-6 TRBD2 CASSPGTRELYEQYF TGTGCCAGCAGTCCAGGGACTAGGGAACTCTACGAGCAGTACTTC
- TRBJ2-1 TRBV5-1 - CASSLAPGQTVGEQFF TGCGCCAGCAGCTTGGCACCGGGACAAACTGTTGGTGAGCAGTTCTTC
- TRBJ1-2 TRBV11-2 TRBD1 CASSLNRGQHYGYTF TGTGCCAGCAGCTTAAACAGGGGCCAACACTATGGCTACACCTTC
few TRBJ2-3 TRBV5-1 - CASSLGGDTQYF TGCGCCAGCAGCTTGGGTGGAGATACGCAGTATTTT
- TRBJ2-2 TRBV5-4 - CASSPLGGGELFF TGTGCCAGCAGCCCCCTGGGAGGAGGGGAGCTGTTTTTT
- TRBJ2-1 TRBV7-3 - CASSPSGASHEQFF TGTGCCAGCAGCCCGTCAGGGGCCTCCCATGAGCAGTTCTTC
- TRBJ2-1 TRBV29-1 TRBD2 CSVQGLAGPYNEQFF TGCAGCGTCCAAGGGCTAGCGGGTCCCTACAATGAGCAGTTCTTC
few TRBJ1-1 TRBV29-1 - CSVGVSQGGEAFF TGCAGCGTCGGTGTGTCACAGGGTGGTGAAGCTTTCTTT
- TRBJ1-6 TRBV30 - CAWNIRRYNSPLHF TGTGCCTGGAATATCCGTCGTTATAATTCACCCCTCCACTTT
- TRBJ2-3 TRBV29-1 - CSVEQGRDTQYF TGCAGCGTGGAGCAGGGACGAGATACGCAGTATTTT
few TRBJ1-2 TRBV5-1 TRBD1 CASSRGTGNGYTF TGCGCCAGCAGCCGTGGGACAGGGAATGGCTACACCTTC
- TRBJ1-1 TRBV29-1 - CSVVGQPNTEAFF TGCAGCGTTGTAGGGCAGCCGAACACTGAAGCTTTCTTT
few TRBJ2-7 TRBV30 - CAWSAYYEQYF TGTGCCTGGAGTGCGTATTACGAGCAGTACTTC
- TRBJ1-2 TRBV2 - CASSRDRNYGYTF TGTGCCAGCAGTAGGGACCGTAACTATGGCTACACCTTC
- TRBJ1-1 TRBV4-1 TRBD1 CASRDPGQGDWEAFF TGCGCCAGCAGGGACCCGGGACAGGGGGACTGGGAAGCTTTCTTT
- TRBJ1-6 TRBV5-4 - CASSSSRGSPLHF TGTGCCAGCAGCTCGTCTCGGGGTTCACCCCTCCACTTT
- TRBJ2-3 TRBV7-3 - CASSLEMGGARDTQYF TGTGCCAGCAGCTTAGAGATGGGGGGTGCCCGTGATACGCAGTATTTT
few TRBJ2-5 TRBV29-1 - CSVEYGTQETQYF TGCAGCGTTGAGTACGGAACCCAAGAGACCCAGTACTTC
- TRBJ2-3 TRBV9 TRBD2 CASSFSGEAGDTQYF TGTGCCAGCAGCTTTAGCGGGGAAGCGGGAGATACGCAGTATTTT
- TRBJ1-2 TRBV6-5 - CASRDASDAGYTF TGTGCCAGCCGCGATGCAAGTGATGCTGGCTACACCTTC
- TRBJ2-3 TRBV29-1 TRBD1 CSAQQGVPTDTQYF TGCAGCGCACAACAGGGGGTCCCGACAGATACGCAGTATTTT
- TRBJ1-6 TRBV29-1 - CSVEKSSYNSPLHF TGCAGCGTTGAAAAGAGCTCCTATAATTCACCCCTCCACTTT
- TRBJ2-7 TRBV29-1 - CSVVYGYEQYF TGCAGCGTTGTTTACGGATACGAGCAGTACTTC
- TRBJ1-2 TRBV27 TRBD1 CASSLRTGANYGYTF TGTGCCAGCAGTTTAAGGACAGGGGCTAACTATGGCTACACCTTC
- TRBJ2-7 TRBV30 TRBD2 CAWSLAGGLEQYF TGTGCCTGGTCCTTAGCGGGGGGGCTCGAGCAGTACTTC
- TRBJ2-1 TRBV7-3 TRBD2 CASSSSGGHNEQFF TGTGCCAGCAGCAGTAGCGGGGGTCACAATGAGCAGTTCTTC